This TCR beta chain stems from a study of shared clonotypes between healthy human individuals. Study-wide findings and caveats: Generation probabilities of non-shared clonotypes were lower (relative to those shared by all four donors).

There are 12 residues in the CDR3. V was pared by 1 base and J by 12 bases, with 5 bases of the junction left unmatched. Germline CDR1 is SEHNR and CDR2 is FQNEAQ (reference sequence). On this clone itself: Its antigen is still unknown.

An assay was performed, and its level was deep. Libraries were prepared by immunoSEQ multiplex PCR; TCRdb keeps only in-frame clonotypes and omits some of them. Here the sample spans approximately 1.9 million clones, just under 95% being singletons. Naive-designated CD8 cells lacked CD45RO, were positively enriched for CCR7, and omitted terminally differentiated effector memory CD45RA+ cells. There were only Caucasian adults among the donors, and all lived in Nashville, Tennessee. The chain is built from TRBV7-9 and TRBJ1-1; 7 bases line up with TRBD1. This clonotype was sampled from a man aged 18-30 years in good health. Some clones in this sample may be carry-over from other donors' samples. The sequencing sample was made of naive CD8+ T cells from PBMCs. This CDR3 reads CASSLGYRGTFF. The CDR3 nucleotides are TGTGCCAGCAGCTTAGGGTACAGGGGAACTTTCTTT.